Following are 23 T cell receptor beta chains from one sample sequenced in a study of shared clonotypes between healthy human individuals. Produced via immunoSEQ multiplex PCR; TCRdb's table is partial and in-frame only. The data hold 650,000 to 750,000 clones, with roughly 78% observed a single time. Sequenced: memory CD4+ T cells sorted from blood. Subset specified: CD45RA-negative fraction. The origin of the receptors is a young woman in good health.

The chain recombines TRBV7-8 with TRBJ2-2, with D hard to call. The germline CDR1 and CDR2 sequences are SGHVS and FQNEAQ. Trimming removed 2 bases at V and 3 bases at J, with 10 bases between. The CDR3 consists of 15 residues. In nucleotides, the CDR3 is TGTGCCAGCAGCTTACTCTTACTTGACACCGGGGAGCTGTTTTTT. This translates into CASSLLLLDTGELFF.

The CDR3 here is CASSPRDSIRETQYF. The CDR3 DNA reads TGTGCCAGCAGCCCGCGGGACTCAATTAGGGAGACCCAGTACTTC. The rearrangement uses TRBV7-8 and TRBJ2-5; maybe TRBD2 (6 bases). The germline gives CDR1 SGHVS, CDR2 FQNEAQ. V was shortened by 5 bases and J by 5 bases, with 18 bases between the two germline ends. This CDR3 is 15 amino acids long.

J is TRBJ2-2 and V is TRBV19, with TRBD2 matching 7 bases. Germline V CDR1 and CDR2: LNHDA, SQIVND (reference sequence). Trimming cost V 6 bases and J 5 bases; bases outside gene matches: 12. The CDR3 totals 16 residues. The CDR3 bases are TGTGCCAGTAGCAAAGGACCGGGGGGAGGAACCGGGGAGCTGTTTTTT. This codes for CASSKGPGGGTGELFF.

The chain combines TRBV2 with TRBJ2-5, with a tentative D call TRBD1 (6 bases). This CDR3 contains 14 residues. Per germline, CDR1 SNHLY and CDR2 FYNNEI. Trimming took 6 bases from V and 4 from J, leaving 15 bases between them. The CDR3 DNA reads TGTGCCAGCAGACCAGGGGCCTCTGGAGAGACCCAGTACTTC. It is translated as CASRPGASGETQYF. The variable domain in full, with the rest retrieved from reference TRBV2 and TRBJ2-5, is EPEVTQTPSHQVTQMGQEVILRCVPISNHLYFYWYRQILGQKVEFLVSFYNNEISEKSEIFDDQFSVERPDGSNFTLKIRSTKLEDSAMYFCASRPGASGETQYFGPGTRLLVL.

The rearrangement joins TRBV5-6 to TRBJ2-5; possibly TRBD2 for D (6 bases). Trimming left V 2 bases short and J 5 bases short, with 10 bases between. Germline loops: CDR1 SGHDT, CDR2 YYEEEE. This CDR3 spans 13 amino acids. This CDR3 is CASSLGGEETQYF. DNA of the CDR3: TGTGCCAGCAGCTTAGGAGGGGAGGAGACCCAGTACTTC.

The J gene is TRBJ2-7, the V gene TRBV5-5, with 8 bases fitting TRBD1. There are 18 residues in the CDR3. In germline, CDR1 is SGHKS, CDR2 YYEKEE (reference sequence). The ends lost 3 bases at V and 0 bases at J; junction bases unmatched: 14. Here the CDR3 DNA reads TGTGCCAGCAGCTATACCAGAGACGGGACAGGTAGCTCCTACGAGCAGTACTTC. Encoded protein: CASSYTRDGTGSSYEQYF. Using reference TRBV5-5 and TRBJ2-7 for the parts outside the CDR3, the full variable domain is DAGVTQSPTHLIKTRGQQVTLRCSPISGHKSVSWYQQVLGQGPQFIFQYYEKEERGRGNFPDRFSARQFPNYSSELNVNALLLGDSALYLCASSYTRDGTGSSYEQYFGPGTRLTVT.

This clone was counted many times. This sequence joins TRBV2 and TRBJ1-2; D not resolved. Looked up from germline, CDR1 is SNHLY and CDR2 is FYNNEI. V was pared by 3 bases and J by 5 bases, with 4 bases between. The CDR3 sequence is 11 residues long. CDR3 loop: CASSELYGYTF. CDR3 nucleotide sequence: TGTGCCAGCAGTGAGTTGTATGGCTACACCTTC.

On this clone itself: Other DNA sequences in the sample encode the same CDR3. The V gene is TRBV2, the J gene TRBJ2-6, with 12 bases fitting TRBD2. The CDR3 consists of 17 residues. Unmatched junction bases numbered 3, after V lost 4 bases and J lost 2 bases. Looked up from germline, CDR1 is SNHLY and CDR2 is FYNNEI. The CDR3 reads CASSGLAGDPGANVLTF. As DNA, the CDR3 is TGTGCCAGCAGTGGACTAGCGGGAGATCCTGGGGCCAACGTCCTGACTTTC.

This clone has just a few counts. CDR3: CASSHYQSHGYTF. In DNA, the CDR3 is TGCGCCAGCAGCCATTACCAGAGCCATGGCTACACCTTC. The rearrangement joins TRBV4-1 to TRBJ1-2; D not resolved. Trimming took off 3 bases at V and 6 bases at J, with 11 bases between the two ends. Germline V gene data show CDR1 as MGHRA and CDR2 as YSYEKL. The CDR3 loop spans 13 amino acids.

In regard to this clone: This probably arose from a read error, given a far larger clone one base away. The same CDR3 can be traced to other DNA sequences in this sample. V usage is TRBV7-3 and J usage is TRBJ2-1; 7 bases agree with TRBD2. The V and J ends lost 6 bases and 0 bases, in that order; junction bases with no gene match: 5. This CDR3 region has 15 residues. Germline V gene lookup returns CDR1 SGHTA and CDR2 FQGTGA. In DNA form, the CDR3 reads TGTGCCAGCAGTCCTCAGCGGGACTCCTACAATGAGCAGTTCTTC. Protein sequence: CASSPQRDSYNEQFF.

The V and J genes are TRBV18 and TRBJ2-1, with 8 positions matching TRBD1. The CDR3 covers 16 residues. CDR1 KGHSH and CDR2 LQKENI come from the germline V gene. V was pared by 2 bases and J by 6 bases, with 9 bases of the junction left unmatched. CDR3 amino acids: CASSPGAGTGPNEQFF. The CDR3 DNA reads TGTGCCAGCTCACCAGGGGCCGGGACAGGTCCCAATGAGCAGTTCTTC.

The rearrangement links TRBV6-5 to TRBJ2-7, with D perhaps given as TRBD1 or TRBD2 (5 bases each). This CDR3 has 15 residues. CDR1 and CDR2 from the germline V gene are MNHEY and SVGAGI. V lost 7 bases, J lost 3 bases, and 19 bases lay in between. The CDR3 here is CASTPGAASHYEQYF. The CDR3 DNA is TGTGCCAGCACCCCCGGGGCTGCGAGCCACTACGAGCAGTACTTC.

The genes are TRBV29-1 and TRBJ2-5; 7 nucleotides match TRBD1. Gene TRBJ2-7 matches the end of the DNA better, so the J call may be wrong. The CDR3 runs 14 residues. Germline CDR1 reads SQVTM; CDR2 reads ANQGSEA. The CDR3: CSVHSGTVPFEQYF. The CDR3 DNA follows: TGCAGCGTTCACTCAGGGACAGTCCCTTTCGAGCAGTACTTC.

The J gene is TRBJ2-3, the V gene TRBV7-2; D possibly corresponds to TRBD2 (6 bases). Between the trimmed V and J ends, which lost 7 bases and 0 bases, there was a span of 14 bases. The CDR3 is made up of 15 amino acids. Germline V gene data show CDR1 as SGHTA and CDR2 as FQGNSA. The chain's CDR3 is CASNLAVSSTDTQYF. CDR3 nucleotides: TGTGCCAGCAATTTAGCGGTATCTAGCACAGATACGCAGTATTTT.

With regard to this clone: A read error may be the cause here, since a much bigger clone is one base away. Additional DNA sequences in this sample encode the identical CDR3. DNA of the CDR3: TGTGCCAGCAGCTTGAGGGCAGATACGCAGTATTTT. It codes for CASSLRADTQYF. The chain has TRBV11-2 and TRBJ2-3; D possibly corresponds to TRBD2 (5 bases). The V gene lost 3 bases and the J gene lost 4 bases, with 5 bases spanning the gap. Germline V CDR1 and CDR2: SGHAT, FQNNGV. The CDR3 contains 12 residues.

The gene calls are TRBV7-2 and TRBJ1-3, with 7 bases fitting TRBD1. Losses at the gene ends were 5 bases for V and 3 bases for J; bases not matched to a gene: 13. Germline V gene lookup returns CDR1 SGHTA and CDR2 FQGNSA. The CDR3 sequence is 17 residues long. In DNA form, the CDR3 reads TGTGCCAGCAGCCCCCAGGGGGGGGAGTTTCTTGGAAACACCATATATTTT. It encodes CASSPQGGEFLGNTIYF.

CDR3 region: CASSQSLAGYYSYEQYF. CDR3 nucleotides: TGTGCCAGCAGCCAATCACTAGCGGGATATTACTCCTACGAGCAGTACTTC. The J gene is TRBJ2-7, the V gene TRBV4-2; 10 bases match TRBD2. Germline V gene lookup returns CDR1 LGHNA and CDR2 YNFKEQ. J lost 0 bases, V lost 2 bases, and 7 bases had no gene match. The CDR3 spans 17 residues.

The CDR3 DNA is TGCGCCAGCAGCTTGCTCGGGGGCGATAGTTTCAATGAGCAGTTCTTC. Amino acid sequence: CASSLLGGDSFNEQFF. This chain uses TRBV5-1 with TRBJ2-1; D may be TRBD1 or TRBD2 (6 bases each). This CDR3 contains 16 residues. CDR1 is SGHRS and CDR2 is YFSETQ in the germline V gene. The V end lost 1 base, the J end lost 6 bases, and 17 bases lay between the germline ends.

This clone was recorded only once. This sequence joins TRBV9 and TRBJ1-2, with a tentative D call TRBD1 (6 bases). The germline V and J ends were trimmed by 0 bases and 7 bases, with 16 bases remaining between them. The CDR3 is made up of 15 amino acids. Germline lookup yields CDR1 SGDLS and CDR2 YYNGEE. CDR3 region: CASSVDGRGASGYTF. As DNA, the CDR3 is TGTGCCAGCAGCGTAGACGGACGGGGGGCTTCTGGCTACACCTTC.

V and J are TRBV28 and TRBJ2-2; 9 nucleotides match TRBD2. Germline V lookup: CDR1 MDHEN, CDR2 SYDVKM. V gave up 3 bases and J gave up 4 bases; unmatched junction bases: 0. The CDR3 has 14 residues. This CDR3 reads CASSLTSGTGELFF. Written as DNA, the CDR3 is TGTGCCAGCAGTTTGACTAGCGGCACCGGGGAGCTGTTTTTT.

As regards this clone: The sample contains more than one DNA sequence encoding this CDR3. The rearrangement uses TRBV5-1 and TRBJ1-1; D is undetermined. The CDR3 is 13 amino acids. Germline V gene sequence: CDR1 SGHRS, CDR2 YFSETQ. The V and J ends lost 0 bases and 4 bases respectively, with 7 bases between them. CDR3 region: CASSLETPTEAFF. Here the CDR3 DNA reads TGCGCCAGCAGCTTGGAGACGCCCACTGAAGCTTTCTTT.

This chain links TRBV11-2 with TRBJ2-7, with TRBD2 as a possible D gene (6 bases). Germline CDR1 reads SGHAT; CDR2 reads FQNNGV. CDR3 length: 14 residues. V lost 4 bases, J lost 2 bases, and 12 bases lay in between. The CDR3: CASSSGRGTYEQYF. The CDR3 nucleotides read TGTGCCAGCAGCTCGGGACGCGGGACCTACGAGCAGTACTTC.

In DNA, the CDR3 is TGTGCCAGCAGTGCCCGACAGGGGGCGACAGAAAAACTGTTTTTT. Protein sequence: CASSARQGATEKLFF. The rearrangement joins TRBV27 to TRBJ1-4; 10 nucleotides match TRBD1. Germline values: CDR1 MNHEY, CDR2 SMNVEV (reference sequence). V trimming: 5 bases; J trimming: 8 bases; junction bases outside the gene matches: 8. The CDR3 contains 15 residues.